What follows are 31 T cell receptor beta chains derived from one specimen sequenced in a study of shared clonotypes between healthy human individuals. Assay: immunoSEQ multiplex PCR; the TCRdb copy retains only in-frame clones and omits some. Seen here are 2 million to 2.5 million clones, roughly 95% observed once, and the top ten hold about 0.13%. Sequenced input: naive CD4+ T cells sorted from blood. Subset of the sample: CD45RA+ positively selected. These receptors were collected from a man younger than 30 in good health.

The DNA for the CDR3 is TGTGCCAGCAGCCCGCAAGAATACAACAATGAGCAGTTCTTC. Amino acids: CASSPQEYNNEQFF. This chain uses TRBV9 with TRBJ2-1, with unresolved D. Germline V lookup: CDR1 SGDLS, CDR2 YYNGEE. Trimming shortened V by 4 bases and J by 5 bases, and 13 bases separated the two germline ends. The CDR3 has 14 amino acids.

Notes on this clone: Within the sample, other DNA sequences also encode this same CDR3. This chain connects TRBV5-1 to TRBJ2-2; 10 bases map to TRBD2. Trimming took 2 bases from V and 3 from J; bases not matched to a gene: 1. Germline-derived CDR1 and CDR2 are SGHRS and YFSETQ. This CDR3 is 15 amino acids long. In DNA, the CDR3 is TGCGCCAGCAGCTTAGCGGGAGGGGACACCGGGGAGCTGTTTTTT. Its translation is CASSLAGGDTGELFF.

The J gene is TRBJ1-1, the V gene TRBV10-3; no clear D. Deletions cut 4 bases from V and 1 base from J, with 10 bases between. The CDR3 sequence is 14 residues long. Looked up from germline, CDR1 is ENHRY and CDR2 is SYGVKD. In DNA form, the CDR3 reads TGTGCCATCAGTGTGAAGGATTCGAACACTGAAGCTTTCTTT. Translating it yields CAISVKDSNTEAFF.

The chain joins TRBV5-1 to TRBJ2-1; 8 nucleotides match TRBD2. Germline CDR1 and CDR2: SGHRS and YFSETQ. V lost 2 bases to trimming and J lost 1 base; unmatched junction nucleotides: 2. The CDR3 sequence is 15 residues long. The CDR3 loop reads CASSLLAESYNEQFF. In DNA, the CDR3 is TGCGCCAGCAGCTTACTAGCGGAGTCCTACAATGAGCAGTTCTTC.

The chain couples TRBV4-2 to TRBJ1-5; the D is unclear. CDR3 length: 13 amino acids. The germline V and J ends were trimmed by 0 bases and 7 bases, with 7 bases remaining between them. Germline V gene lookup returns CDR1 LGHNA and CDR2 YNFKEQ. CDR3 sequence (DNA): TGTGCCAGCAGCCAAGATAAGGGACAGCCCCAGCATTTT. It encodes CASSQDKGQPQHF.

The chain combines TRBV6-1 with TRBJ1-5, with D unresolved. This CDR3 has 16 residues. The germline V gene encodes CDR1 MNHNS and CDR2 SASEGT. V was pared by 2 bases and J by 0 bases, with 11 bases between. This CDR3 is CASSEITAFSNQPQHF. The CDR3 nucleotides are TGTGCCAGCAGTGAAATCACGGCGTTTAGCAATCAGCCCCAGCATTTT.

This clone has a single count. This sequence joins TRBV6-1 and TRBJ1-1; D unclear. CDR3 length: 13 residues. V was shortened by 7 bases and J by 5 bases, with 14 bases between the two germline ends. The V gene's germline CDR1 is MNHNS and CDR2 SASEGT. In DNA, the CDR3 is TGTGCCAGCACCAAACACCAACAGACTGAAGCTTTCTTT. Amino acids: CASTKHQQTEAFF.

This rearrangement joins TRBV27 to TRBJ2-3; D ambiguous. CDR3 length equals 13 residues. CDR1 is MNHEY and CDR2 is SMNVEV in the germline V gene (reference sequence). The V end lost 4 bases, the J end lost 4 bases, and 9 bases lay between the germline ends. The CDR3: CASSSPGADTQYF. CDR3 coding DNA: TGTGCCAGCAGTTCCCCTGGGGCAGATACGCAGTATTTT.

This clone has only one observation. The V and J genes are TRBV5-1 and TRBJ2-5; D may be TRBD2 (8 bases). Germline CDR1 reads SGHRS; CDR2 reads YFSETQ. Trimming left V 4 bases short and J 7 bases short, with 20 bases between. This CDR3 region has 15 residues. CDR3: CASSAGTVREGTQYF. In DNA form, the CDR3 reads TGCGCCAGCAGCGCGGGGACAGTCCGGGAGGGGACCCAGTACTTC.

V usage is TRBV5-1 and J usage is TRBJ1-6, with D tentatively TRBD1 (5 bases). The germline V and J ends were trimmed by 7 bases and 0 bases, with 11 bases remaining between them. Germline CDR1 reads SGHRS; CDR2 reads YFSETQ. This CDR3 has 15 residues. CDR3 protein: CASREDNSYNSPLHF. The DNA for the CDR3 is TGCGCCAGCCGCGAGGACAACTCCTATAATTCACCCCTCCACTTT.

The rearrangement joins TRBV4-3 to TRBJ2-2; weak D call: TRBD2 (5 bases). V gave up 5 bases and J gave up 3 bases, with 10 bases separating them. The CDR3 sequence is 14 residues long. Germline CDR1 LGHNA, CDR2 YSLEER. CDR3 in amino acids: CASSTRTDTGELFF. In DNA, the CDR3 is TGCGCCAGCAGCACGCGGACTGACACCGGGGAGCTGTTTTTT.

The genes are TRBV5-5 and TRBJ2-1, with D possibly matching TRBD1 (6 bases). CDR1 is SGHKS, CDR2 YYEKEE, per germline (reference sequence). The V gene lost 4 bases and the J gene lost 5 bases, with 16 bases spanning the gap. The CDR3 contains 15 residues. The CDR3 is CASSANTWTDNEQFF. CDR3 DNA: TGTGCCAGCAGCGCAAACACATGGACAGACAATGAGCAGTTCTTC.

The CDR3 loop is CASSESSGGKTDTQYF. The CDR3 nucleotides are TGTGCCAGCAGTGAATCCAGCGGGGGGAAAACAGATACGCAGTATTTT. The rearrangement joins TRBV6-1 to TRBJ2-3, with TRBD2 matching 9 bases. Germline V gives CDR1 MNHNS, CDR2 SASEGT. The CDR3 has 16 residues. Unmatched junction bases numbered 6, after V lost 2 bases and J lost 3 bases.

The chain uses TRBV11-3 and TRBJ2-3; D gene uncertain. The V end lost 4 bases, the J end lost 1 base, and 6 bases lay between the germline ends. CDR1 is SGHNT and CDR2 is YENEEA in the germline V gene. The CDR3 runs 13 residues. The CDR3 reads CASSWPGTDTQYF. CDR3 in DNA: TGTGCCAGCAGCTGGCCCGGCACAGATACGCAGTATTTT.

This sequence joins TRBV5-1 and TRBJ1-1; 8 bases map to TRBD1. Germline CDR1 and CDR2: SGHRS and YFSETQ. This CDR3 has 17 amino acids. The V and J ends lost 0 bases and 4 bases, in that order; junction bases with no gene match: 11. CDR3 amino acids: CASSLALDRVVGTEAFF. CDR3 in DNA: TGCGCCAGCAGCTTGGCTCTGGACAGGGTAGTCGGCACTGAAGCTTTCTTT. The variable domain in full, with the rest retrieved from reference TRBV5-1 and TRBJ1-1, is KAGVTQTPRYLIKTRGQQVTLSCSPISGHRSVSWYQQTPGQGLQFLFEYFSETQRNKGNFPGRFSGRQFSNSRSEMNVSTLELGDSALYLCASSLALDRVVGTEAFFGQGTRLTVV.

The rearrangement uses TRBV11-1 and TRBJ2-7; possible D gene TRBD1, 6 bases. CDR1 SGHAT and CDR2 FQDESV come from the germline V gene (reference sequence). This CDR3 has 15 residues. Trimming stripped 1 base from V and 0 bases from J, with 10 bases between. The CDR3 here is CASSLDRAFSYEQYF. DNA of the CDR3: TGTGCCAGCAGCTTAGACAGGGCGTTCTCCTACGAGCAGTACTTC.

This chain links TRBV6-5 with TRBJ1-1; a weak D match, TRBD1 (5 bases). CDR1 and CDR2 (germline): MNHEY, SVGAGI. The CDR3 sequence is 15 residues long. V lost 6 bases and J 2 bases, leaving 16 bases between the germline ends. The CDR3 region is CASSPNGGVNTEAFF. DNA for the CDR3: TGTGCCAGCAGCCCTAACGGAGGGGTCAACACTGAAGCTTTCTTT.

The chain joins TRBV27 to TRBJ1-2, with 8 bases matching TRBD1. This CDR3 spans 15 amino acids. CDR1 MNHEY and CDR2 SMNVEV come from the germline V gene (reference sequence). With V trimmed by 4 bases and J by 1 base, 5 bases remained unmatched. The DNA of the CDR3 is TGTGCCAGCAGTTCGTTGGACAGGGATAACTATGGCTACACCTTC. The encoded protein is CASSSLDRDNYGYTF.

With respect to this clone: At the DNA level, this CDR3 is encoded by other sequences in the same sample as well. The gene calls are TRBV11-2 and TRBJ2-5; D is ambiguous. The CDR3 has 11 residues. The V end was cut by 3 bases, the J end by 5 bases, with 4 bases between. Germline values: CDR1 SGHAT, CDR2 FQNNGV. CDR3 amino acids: CASSFLETQYF. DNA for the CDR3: TGTGCCAGCAGCTTTTTGGAGACCCAGTACTTC. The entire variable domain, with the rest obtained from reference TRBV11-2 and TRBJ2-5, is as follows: EAGVAQSPRYKIIEKRQSVAFWCNPISGHATLYWYQQILGQGPKLLIQFQNNGVVDDSQLPKDRFSAERLKGVDSTLKIQPAKLEDSAVYLCASSFLETQYFGPGTRLLVL.

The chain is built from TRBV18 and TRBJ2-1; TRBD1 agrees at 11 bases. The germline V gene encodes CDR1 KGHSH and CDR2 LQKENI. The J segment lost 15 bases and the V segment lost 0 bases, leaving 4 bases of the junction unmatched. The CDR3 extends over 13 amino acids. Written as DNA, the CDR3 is TGTGCCAGCTCACCACCGGGACAGGGGGAGTGGTTCTTC. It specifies CASSPPGQGEWFF.

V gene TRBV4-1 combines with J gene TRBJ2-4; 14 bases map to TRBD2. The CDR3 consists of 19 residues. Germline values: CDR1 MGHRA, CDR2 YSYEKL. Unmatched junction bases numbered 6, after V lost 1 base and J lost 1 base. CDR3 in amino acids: CASSQGLAGGQGAKNIQYF. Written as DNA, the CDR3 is TGCGCCAGCAGCCAAGGACTAGCGGGGGGGCAGGGGGCCAAAAACATTCAGTACTTC.

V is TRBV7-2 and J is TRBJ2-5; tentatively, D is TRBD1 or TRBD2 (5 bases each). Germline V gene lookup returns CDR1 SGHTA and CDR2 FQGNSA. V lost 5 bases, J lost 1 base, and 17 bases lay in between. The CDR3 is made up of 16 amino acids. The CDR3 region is CASSLGPGGGQETQYF. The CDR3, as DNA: TGTGCCAGCAGCCTGGGACCCGGTGGGGGCCAAGAGACCCAGTACTTC.

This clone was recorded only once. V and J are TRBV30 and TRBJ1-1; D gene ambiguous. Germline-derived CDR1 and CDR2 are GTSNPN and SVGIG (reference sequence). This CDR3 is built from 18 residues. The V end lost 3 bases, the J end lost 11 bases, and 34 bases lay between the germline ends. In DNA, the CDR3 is TGTGCCTGGAGGGGCTTCGTGGGGAAAGTGGGTTCCTTGGGAGGCGCTTTCTTT. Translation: CAWRGFVGKVGSLGGAFF.

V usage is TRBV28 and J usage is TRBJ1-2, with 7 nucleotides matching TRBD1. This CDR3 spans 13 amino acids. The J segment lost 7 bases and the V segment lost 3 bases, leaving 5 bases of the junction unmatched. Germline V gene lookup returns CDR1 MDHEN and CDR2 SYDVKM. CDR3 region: CASSFGQGVGYTF. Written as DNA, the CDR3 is TGTGCCAGCAGTTTTGGTCAGGGGGTTGGCTACACCTTC.

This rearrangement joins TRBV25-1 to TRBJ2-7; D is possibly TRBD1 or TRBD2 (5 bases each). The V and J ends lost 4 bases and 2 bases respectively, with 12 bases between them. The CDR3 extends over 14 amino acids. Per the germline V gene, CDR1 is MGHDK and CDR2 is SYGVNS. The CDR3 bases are TGTGCCAGCAGTGGCCGGGACGGAGCCTACGAGCAGTACTTC. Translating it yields CASSGRDGAYEQYF.

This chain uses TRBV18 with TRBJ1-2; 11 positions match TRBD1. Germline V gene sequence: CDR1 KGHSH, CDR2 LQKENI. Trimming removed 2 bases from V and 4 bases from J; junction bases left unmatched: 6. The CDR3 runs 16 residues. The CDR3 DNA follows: TGTGCCAGCTCACCAACTTCCGGGACAGGGGGCTATGGCTACACCTTC. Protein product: CASSPTSGTGGYGYTF. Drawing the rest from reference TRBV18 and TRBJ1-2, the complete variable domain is NAGVMQNPRHLVRRRGQEARLRCSPMKGHSHVYWYRQLPEEGLKFMVYLQKENIIDESGMPKERFSAEFPKEGPSILRIQQVVRGDSAAYFCASSPTSGTGGYGYTFGSGTRLTVV.

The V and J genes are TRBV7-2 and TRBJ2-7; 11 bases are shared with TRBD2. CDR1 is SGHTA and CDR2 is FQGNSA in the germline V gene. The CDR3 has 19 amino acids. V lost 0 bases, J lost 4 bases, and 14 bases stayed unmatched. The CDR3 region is CASSLAHSGRAPTNYEQYF. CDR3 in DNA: TGTGCCAGCAGCTTAGCGCATAGCGGGAGGGCCCCGACCAATTACGAGCAGTACTTC.

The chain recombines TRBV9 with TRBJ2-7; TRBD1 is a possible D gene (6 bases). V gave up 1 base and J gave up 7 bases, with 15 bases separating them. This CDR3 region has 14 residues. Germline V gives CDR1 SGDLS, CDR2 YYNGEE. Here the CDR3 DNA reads TGTGCCAGCAGCGTATCCCTCGGGACACCTGAGCAGTACTTC. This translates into CASSVSLGTPEQYF.

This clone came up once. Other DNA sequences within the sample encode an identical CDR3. The CDR3 protein is CASSLGGSNYGYTF. CDR3 sequence (DNA): TGTGCCAGCAGTTTGGGCGGTTCTAACTATGGCTACACCTTC. The rearrangement uses TRBV6-5 and TRBJ1-2; D is uncertain. The germline CDR1 and CDR2 sequences are MNHEY and SVGAGI. Trimming removed 4 bases at V and 0 bases at J, with 9 bases between. CDR3 length: 14 amino acids.

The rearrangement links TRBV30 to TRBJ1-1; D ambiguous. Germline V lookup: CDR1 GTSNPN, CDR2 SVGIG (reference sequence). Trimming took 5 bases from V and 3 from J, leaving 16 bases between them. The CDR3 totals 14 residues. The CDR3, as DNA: TGTGCCTGGGTCCGTGTAAAGGCGGACACTGAAGCTTTCTTT. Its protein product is CAWVRVKADTEAFF.

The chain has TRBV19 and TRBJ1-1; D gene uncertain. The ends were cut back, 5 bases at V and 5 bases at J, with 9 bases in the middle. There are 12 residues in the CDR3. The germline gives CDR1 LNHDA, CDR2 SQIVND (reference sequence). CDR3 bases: TGTGCCAGTAGTCATCTACTTACTGAAGCTTTCTTT. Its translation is CASSHLLTEAFF. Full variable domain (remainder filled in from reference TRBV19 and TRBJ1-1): DGGITQSPKYLFRKEGQNVTLSCEQNLNHDAMYWYRQDPGQGLRLIYYSQIVNDFQKGDIAEGYSVSREKKESFPLTVTSAQKNPTAFYLCASSHLLTEAFFGQGTRLTVV.